A single sample gave rise to the 26 T cell receptor beta chains below, sequenced in a study of blood T cell repertoires in COVID-19. TCRdb's table, derived via immunoSEQ multiplex PCR, lists solely in-frame clones and lacks some. The data contain about 170,000 clones, 65% to 85% of them singletons. The sample taken for sequencing was peripheral blood. The receptors stem from a woman between 65 and 79 years old who had recovered from COVID-19.

V gene TRBV15 combines with J gene TRBJ2-2; 11 bases match TRBD1. V shed 3 bases and J 5 bases; nucleotides not matched to a gene: 8. The CDR3 runs 17 residues. The germline V gene encodes CDR1 LNHNV and CDR2 YYDKDF (reference sequence). The CDR3 loop reads CATSRGRTGGRTGELFF. The CDR3 coding sequence is TGTGCCACCAGCAGGGGGCGGACAGGGGGCCGGACCGGGGAGCTGTTTTTT.

This clone has a single count. The J gene is TRBJ2-1, the V gene TRBV3-1 (or the pseudogene TRBV3-2), with TRBD2 matching over 11 bases. Germline V gene lookup returns CDR1 LGHDT and CDR2 YNNKEL (reference sequence). The CDR3 is 15 residues long. After removal of 7 bases from V and 3 bases from J, the junction contained 5 bases not matched to a gene. Here the CDR3 reads CASTKGLADYNEQFF. CDR3 in DNA: TGTGCCAGCACCAAGGGACTAGCGGACTACAATGAGCAGTTCTTC.

J is TRBJ1-5 and V is TRBV18; no firm D call. Trimming removed 6 bases at V and 0 bases at J, with 12 bases between. Looked up from germline, CDR1 is KGHSH and CDR2 is LQKENI. The CDR3 is 15 amino acids. In nucleotides, the CDR3 is TGTGCCAGCTCCCCGCTAGGCAGTAGCAATCAGCCCCAGCATTTT. It yields the protein CASSPLGSSNQPQHF.

The chain couples TRBV2 to TRBJ2-3; weak D call: TRBD2 (5 bases). CDR3 size: 14 residues. Germline V gene data show CDR1 as SNHLY and CDR2 as FYNNEI. Trimming stripped 6 bases from V and 1 base from J, with 11 bases between. The CDR3 spells CASREAGRTDTQYF. DNA of the CDR3: TGTGCCAGCAGGGAGGCGGGCCGCACAGATACGCAGTATTTT.

The CDR3 DNA sequence: TGTGCCAGCTCACCTACCGGGACAGGGACTCAGCCCCAGCATTTT. Translated, it gives CASSPTGTGTQPQHF. This chain connects TRBV18 to TRBJ1-5; 9 nucleotides agree with TRBD1. Germline CDR1 reads KGHSH; CDR2 reads LQKENI. The CDR3 is 15 amino acids. Trimming took 3 bases from V and 6 from J; bases not matched to a gene: 6.

The chain employs TRBV6-5 and TRBJ1-6; D might be TRBD1 (5 bases). This CDR3 comprises 15 residues. Germline CDR1 and CDR2: MNHEY and SVGAGI. V was trimmed by 6 bases and J by 7 bases, leaving 16 bases between them. Here the CDR3 reads CASSSAGHGNSPLHF. The CDR3 DNA reads TGTGCCAGCAGCTCCGCCGGACACGGGAATTCACCCCTCCACTTT.

The rearrangement links TRBV3-1 (or the pseudogene TRBV3-2) to TRBJ1-1, with D maybe TRBD1 (5 bases). Per the germline V gene, CDR1 is LGHDT and CDR2 is YNNKEL (reference sequence). This CDR3 contains 17 residues. V was cut by 5 bases and J by 0 bases, with 19 bases left in between. This chain's CDR3 is CASSIDIGGALNTEAFF. The CDR3 region has the DNA TGTGCCAGCAGCATCGACATCGGTGGGGCTCTGAACACTGAAGCTTTCTTT.

The gene calls are TRBV15 and TRBJ2-3; D is ambiguous. The CDR3 extends over 14 amino acids. Germline CDR1 LNHNV, CDR2 YYDKDF (reference sequence). Trimming took off 0 bases at V and 1 base at J, with 5 bases between the two ends. CDR3 in amino acids: CATSRDRGTDTQYF. The CDR3 DNA reads as TGTGCCACCAGCAGAGATCGTGGCACAGATACGCAGTATTTT.

The chain couples TRBV5-4 to TRBJ2-3, with 7 bases identical to TRBD2. This CDR3 has 13 residues. V was pared by 6 bases and J by 12 bases, with 13 bases of the junction left unmatched. Per the germline V gene, CDR1 is SGHNT and CDR2 is YYREEE (reference sequence). The CDR3 region is CASTTQRGGEQYF. CDR3 coding DNA: TGTGCCAGCACCACCCAGCGGGGTGGGGAACAGTATTTT. The full variable domain, with the rest looked up from reference TRBV5-4 and TRBJ2-3, is ETGVTQSPTHLIKTRGQQVTLRCSSQSGHNTVSWYQQALGQGPQFIFQYYREEENGRGNFPPRFSGLQFPNYSSELNVNALELDDSALYLCASTTQRGGEQYFGPGTRLTVL.

The chain is built from TRBV13 and TRBJ2-1; 13 bases fit TRBD2. Germline-derived CDR1 and CDR2 are PRHDT and FYEKMQ (reference sequence). CDR3 length: 15 amino acids. V shed 5 bases, J shed 6 bases, and the junction held 4 bases outside the gene matches. CDR3 amino acids: CASSLRLAGGNEQFF. CDR3 DNA sequence: TGTGCCAGCAGCCTCCGACTAGCGGGGGGCAATGAGCAGTTCTTC.

The J gene is TRBJ2-2, the V gene TRBV3-1 (or the pseudogene TRBV3-2); D is ambiguous. CDR3 length: 14 residues. Trimming removed 1 base at V and 7 bases at J, with 10 bases between. From germline, CDR1 is LGHDT and CDR2 YNNKEL (reference sequence). CDR3 loop: CASSQVLRFGELFF. Here the CDR3 DNA reads TGTGCCAGCAGCCAAGTATTGCGTTTCGGGGAGCTGTTTTTT.

The chain employs TRBV28 and TRBJ1-3; D is unresolved. The germline V gene has CDR1 MDHEN and CDR2 SYDVKM. V was cut by 7 bases and J by 4 bases, with 20 bases left in between. There are 16 residues in the CDR3. CDR3: CASNDPGSAGGNTIYF. The CDR3 region has the DNA TGTGCCAGCAACGACCCTGGCTCGGCGGGGGGAAACACCATATATTTT.

The chain combines TRBV6-6 with TRBJ2-3; TRBD2 is a possible D gene (5 bases). Germline loops: CDR1 MNHNY, CDR2 SVGAGI (reference sequence). Trimming removed 6 bases at V and 0 bases at J, with 10 bases between. The CDR3 covers 14 residues. The CDR3, as DNA: TGTGCCAGCAGCCGGGGAATTAGCACAGATACGCAGTATTTT. This sequence encodes CASSRGISTDTQYF.

This clone was recorded once. The DNA for the CDR3 is TGTGCCAGCAGTTACTCATACGGCTATGGCTACACCTTC. It translates to CASSYSYGYGYTF. The chain couples TRBV6-5 to TRBJ1-2; D gene ambiguous. This CDR3 contains 13 residues. The germline V gene has CDR1 MNHEY and CDR2 SVGAGI. Trimming pared 0 bases from V and 4 bases from J, leaving 6 bases between.

The rearrangement links TRBV10-3 to TRBJ1-1, with D perhaps TRBD1 (6 bases). The CDR3 covers 14 residues. V was shortened by 5 bases and J by 2 bases, with 12 bases between the two germline ends. Germline-derived CDR1 and CDR2 are ENHRY and SYGVKD. CDR3 protein: CAISPTGANTEAFF. As DNA, the CDR3 is TGTGCCATCAGTCCGACAGGCGCCAACACTGAAGCTTTCTTT.

This chain joins TRBV10-3 and TRBJ2-7, with TRBD2 identical over 10 bases. Trimming cost V 6 bases and J 5 bases; bases outside gene matches: 10. CDR3 size: 15 residues. The germline CDR1 and CDR2 sequences are ENHRY and SYGVKD. In nucleotides, the CDR3 is TGTGCCATCAGCCTAGTAGCGGGAGGTTCCGACGAGCAGTACTTC. Translated: CAISLVAGGSDEQYF.

The chain uses TRBV6-5 and TRBJ1-2, with D possibly being TRBD1 (6 bases). Germline assignment: CDR1 MNHEY and CDR2 SVGAGI. CDR3 length equals 14 residues. V was clipped by 6 bases and J by 4 bases, with 15 bases between them. CDR3 amino acids: CASSPTGGRYGYTF. In nucleotides, the CDR3 is TGTGCCAGCAGCCCCACCGGGGGGCGCTATGGCTACACCTTC.

The chain carries TRBV4-3 and TRBJ2-7; 8 positions agree with TRBD2. This CDR3 spans 13 amino acids. V shed 7 bases and J 4 bases; nucleotides not matched to a gene: 6. Germline CDR1 is LGHNA and CDR2 is YSLEER. CDR3 nucleotide sequence: TGCGCCAGCACACCGGGACTAGGTTACGAGCAGTACTTC. As protein: CASTPGLGYEQYF.

This clone was recorded only once. CDR3 amino acids: CASSLGGSANYGYTF. The CDR3, as DNA: TGTGCCAGCAGTTTAGGGGGCAGCGCTAACTATGGCTACACCTTC. The chain recombines TRBV28 with TRBJ1-2; tentative D call: TRBD1 (6 bases). CDR1 and CDR2 from the germline V gene are MDHEN and SYDVKM. The V end lost 2 bases, the J end lost 0 bases, and 10 bases lay between the germline ends. The CDR3 has 15 residues.

CDR3 amino acids: CASSPSGTGELFF. The CDR3 coding sequence is TGCGCCAGCAGCCCCTCGGGGACCGGGGAGCTGTTTTTT. The V and J genes are TRBV5-1 and TRBJ2-2, with D tentatively TRBD2 (5 bases). This CDR3 region has 13 residues. Germline-derived CDR1 and CDR2 are SGHRS and YFSETQ. V was clipped by 4 bases and J by 5 bases, with 9 bases between them.

The chain links TRBV6-5 to TRBJ2-5; TRBD1 matches 7 bases. Looked up from germline, CDR1 is MNHEY and CDR2 is SVGAGI. The CDR3 totals 14 residues. With 2 bases clipped from V and 5 bases from J, the junction kept 5 bases outside the gene matches. This CDR3 reads CASSYQTGVETQYF. Here the CDR3 DNA reads TGTGCCAGCAGTTACCAAACAGGGGTGGAGACCCAGTACTTC.

The J gene is TRBJ1-5, the V gene TRBV19, with D unclear. Trimming cost V 3 bases and J 7 bases, with 10 bases left between them. Germline CDR1 reads LNHDA; CDR2 reads SQIVND (reference sequence). The CDR3 has 13 amino acids. In DNA, the CDR3 is TGTGCCAGTAGTATGGGAGGGCAACAGCCCCAGCATTTT. This gives the protein CASSMGGQQPQHF.

J is TRBJ2-5 and V is TRBV4-3, with D possibly matching TRBD1 (6 bases). The CDR3 has 15 amino acids. CDR1 is LGHNA and CDR2 is YSLEER in the germline V gene. Trimming left V 0 bases short and J 7 bases short, with 15 bases between. The CDR3 DNA follows: TGCGCCAGCAGCCAAGATCTTGGCAGGGGAACGACCCAGTACTTC. Translating gives CASSQDLGRGTTQYF.

CDR3 nucleotide sequence: TGTGCCAGTAGCACCGGGCGCCGGGAAGGCTACACCTTC. It is translated as CASSTGRREGYTF. This chain connects TRBV19 to TRBJ1-2, with no clear D. Germline-derived CDR1 and CDR2 are LNHDA and SQIVND (reference sequence). V lost 6 bases, J lost 8 bases, and 16 bases lay in between. The CDR3 contains 13 residues.

V and J are TRBV7-6 and TRBJ2-1; 7 positions agree with TRBD2. The CDR3 is made up of 18 amino acids. Per germline, CDR1 SGHVS and CDR2 FNYEAQ. The junction had 11 bases not matched to a gene; V was cut back by 3 bases and J by 0 bases. In DNA, the CDR3 is TGTGCCAGCAGCTTCTTTGGGCGGCGGGGGAGCTCCTACAATGAGCAGTTCTTC. Its translation: CASSFFGRRGSSYNEQFF.

The DNA of the CDR3 is TGTGCCAGCAGTTCGGGACAGGTTAATCAGCCCCAGCATTTT. Translation gives CASSSGQVNQPQHF. The chain uses TRBV27 and TRBJ1-5; TRBD1 matches at 8 bases. CDR1 is MNHEY, CDR2 SMNVEV, per germline (reference sequence). Trimming took 4 bases from V and 4 from J; bases not matched to a gene: 3. The CDR3 is 14 residues long.